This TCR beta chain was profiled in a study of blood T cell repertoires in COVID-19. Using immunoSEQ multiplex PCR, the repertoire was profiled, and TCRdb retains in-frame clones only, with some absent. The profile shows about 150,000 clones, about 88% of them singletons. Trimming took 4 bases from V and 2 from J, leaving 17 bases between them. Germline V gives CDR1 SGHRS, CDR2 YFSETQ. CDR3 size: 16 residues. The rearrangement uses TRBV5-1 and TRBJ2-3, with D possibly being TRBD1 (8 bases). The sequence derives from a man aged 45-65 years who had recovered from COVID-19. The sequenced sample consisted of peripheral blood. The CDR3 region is CASSRGDRRNTDTQYF. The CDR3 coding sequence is TGCGCCAGCAGCCGGGGGGACAGGAGAAACACAGATACGCAGTATTTT.